These T cell receptor beta chains were read from a single sample in a study of blood T cell repertoires in COVID-19. Some clones are missing from TCRdb's copy, which holds only in-frame ones; the method was immunoSEQ multiplex PCR. The data show roughly 160,000 clones, with around 82% seen just once and less than 20% held by the top ten. Specimen: peripheral blood. All receptors come from a woman in her 70s who had recovered from COVID-19. Both conserved end residues are part of each CDR3. Each record gives: CDR3 DNA, CDR3 protein, clone size, J gene, CDR3 length, D gene, V gene. The D gene is left open where the match is weak. Some rows mark clone size as missing; the rest say once, few, many or name a class of expanded clone.

DNA: TGTGCCAGCATCACAGGGAAATCAGCTTTCTTT
CDR3: CASITGKSAFF
size: -
J: TRBJ1-1
length: 11
D: -
V: TRBV2

DNA: TGTGCCAGCTCACCACGAGGCCTAGCTGTAGGCACCATATATTTT
CDR3: CASSPRGLAVGTIYF
size: -
J: TRBJ1-3
length: 15
D: -
V: TRBV18

DNA: TGTGCCAGCAGCCTACAGGGTAGCATGGGAAACACCATATATTTT
CDR3: CASSLQGSMGNTIYF
size: -
J: TRBJ1-3
length: 15
D: -
V: TRBV7-6

DNA: TGTGCCAGCAGCCGACTAGCGGAGGCAAACTACGAGCAGTACTTC
CDR3: CASSRLAEANYEQYF
size: -
J: TRBJ2-7
length: 15
D: TRBD2
V: TRBV3-1/TRBV3-2

DNA: TGTGCCATCAGTGAGGGCAGGGGGTATGGCTACACCTTC
CDR3: CAISEGRGYGYTF
size: -
J: TRBJ1-2
length: 13
D: TRBD1
V: TRBV10-3

DNA: TGTGCCACCGCCCCGCCGCCACTCCTGGACAATGAGCAGTTCTTC
CDR3: CATAPPPLLDNEQFF
size: -
J: TRBJ2-1
length: 15
D: -
V: TRBV7-2

DNA: TGTGCCATCAGTGGGCGCGGGAGTAAAAATGAGCAGTTCTTC
CDR3: CAISGRGSKNEQFF
size: -
J: TRBJ2-1
length: 14
D: TRBD2
V: TRBV10-3

DNA: TGTGCCACCAGCACAAGACAGGTCTCCGGGGAGCTGTTTTTT
CDR3: CATSTRQVSGELFF
size: -
J: TRBJ2-2
length: 14
D: -
V: TRBV15

DNA: TGTGCCAGCAGACCAACAGGGGAACATTCACCCCTCCACTTT
CDR3: CASRPTGEHSPLHF
size: -
J: TRBJ1-6
length: 14
D: TRBD1
V: TRBV7-2

DNA: TGTGCCTGGGGCCGTCCCCGGGGGTCCTCGTACGAGCAGTACTTC
CDR3: CAWGRPRGSSYEQYF
size: -
J: TRBJ2-7
length: 15
D: -
V: TRBV30

DNA: TGCAGCGCCGGACAGGTTGGCTACACCTTC
CDR3: CSAGQVGYTF
size: -
J: TRBJ1-2
length: 10
D: TRBD1
V: TRBV29-1

DNA: TGTGCCAGCAGCTTAGCCGGGACTAATGAAAAACTGTTTTTT
CDR3: CASSLAGTNEKLFF
size: -
J: TRBJ1-4
length: 14
D: -
V: TRBV11-2

DNA: TGTGCCAGCAGCCATCACAGGGGGCGCAGGGCCGGGGAGCTGTTTTTT
CDR3: CASSHHRGRRAGELFF
size: -
J: TRBJ2-2
length: 16
D: TRBD1
V: TRBV3-1/TRBV3-2

DNA: TGTGCCAGCAGCAAGTGGGGCCGATGCTCCTACGAGCAGTACTTC
CDR3: CASSKWGRCSYEQYF
size: once
J: TRBJ2-7
length: 15
D: -
V: TRBV21-1

DNA: TGTGCCAGCAGCTACCGGGACAGGGCCACCTACGAGCAGTACTTC
CDR3: CASSYRDRATYEQYF
size: -
J: TRBJ2-7
length: 15
D: TRBD1
V: TRBV7-9

DNA: TGTGCCAGCAGCCAAAGGGGGGGGAACTATGGCTACACCTTC
CDR3: CASSQRGGNYGYTF
size: many
J: TRBJ1-2
length: 14
D: -
V: TRBV4-2

DNA: TGTGCCAGCAGTCCCACAGGGGGCGGTGGCTACACCTTC
CDR3: CASSPTGGGGYTF
size: -
J: TRBJ1-2
length: 13
D: TRBD1
V: TRBV27